These 15 T cell receptor beta chains share one sample of origin, sequenced in a study of immune cell composition in non-small cell lung cancer. The data were produced by immunoSEQ multiplex PCR, yet TCRdb's version contains in-frame clones alone and is incomplete. The profile shows under 4,000 clones, approximately 85% of them singletons. Sequencing used lung tumor tissue. The source is a human donor with non-small cell lung cancer.

The V call is TRBV7-2, the J call TRBJ2-1, with 14 bases that match TRBD2. V lost 1 base to trimming and J lost 7 bases; unmatched junction nucleotides: 9. The germline gives CDR1 SGHTA, CDR2 FQGNSA. The CDR3 contains 18 residues. The CDR3 sequence is CASSLGPSGLAGGNEQFF. CDR3 DNA: TGTGCCAGCAGCTTAGGCCCTTCAGGACTAGCGGGAGGAAATGAGCAGTTCTTC. The full variable domain, rest sourced from reference TRBV7-2 and TRBJ2-1, is GAGVSQSPSNKVTEKGKDVELRCDPISGHTALYWYRQSLGQGLEFLIYFQGNSAPDKSGLPSDRFSAERTGGSVSTLTIQRTQQEDSAVYLCASSLGPSGLAGGNEQFFGPGTRLTVL.

The chain combines TRBV5-1 with TRBJ2-5, with 9 bases identical to TRBD2. The germline V gene encodes CDR1 SGHRS and CDR2 YFSETQ. J was trimmed by 3 bases and V by 4 bases; bases with no gene match: 13. This CDR3 is 17 amino acids long. CDR3 nucleotide sequence: TGCGCCAGCAGCCCGGGGCGGGGGGGCTTCGGGGAAGAGACCCAGTACTTC. Encoded protein: CASSPGRGGFGEETQYF.

The CDR3 region is CASSPRPGQGDTEAFF. The CDR3 DNA reads TGCGCCAGCAGCCCTCGGCCGGGACAGGGAGACACTGAAGCTTTCTTT. The chain uses TRBV5-1 and TRBJ1-1; 9 bases are shared with TRBD1. Germline CDR1 SGHRS, CDR2 YFSETQ. The J segment lost 3 bases and the V segment lost 4 bases, leaving 10 bases of the junction unmatched. This CDR3 is 16 amino acids long.

V and J are TRBV10-3 and TRBJ2-2; TRBD1 might be the D (5 bases). CDR1 is ENHRY, CDR2 SYGVKD, per germline. This CDR3 has 12 residues. V gave up 6 bases and J gave up 6 bases, with 8 bases separating them. The CDR3 DNA reads as TGTGCCATCAGGGGGCCTTCCGGGGAGCTGTTTTTT. As protein: CAIRGPSGELFF.

This rearrangement joins TRBV5-5 to TRBJ2-3; D possibly corresponds to TRBD1 (6 bases). The CDR3 spans 14 residues. Germline assignment: CDR1 SGHKS and CDR2 YYEKEE (reference sequence). Trimming left V 2 bases short and J 1 base short, with 8 bases between. Written as DNA, the CDR3 is TGTGCCAGCAGCTTCTCAGGGGGCACAGATACGCAGTATTTT. Translation gives CASSFSGGTDTQYF.

This chain uses TRBV15 with TRBJ2-2, with D perhaps matching TRBD2 (7 bases). V was clipped by 0 bases and J by 3 bases, with 11 bases between them. CDR1 is LNHNV, CDR2 YYDKDF, per germline (reference sequence). The length of the CDR3 is 16 residues. The CDR3 DNA follows: TGTGCCACCAGCAGAGATCCCGGGGGGCACACCGGGGAGCTGTTTTTT. Its translation is CATSRDPGGHTGELFF.

On this clone itself: Its ends do not fully match the called genes, so a read error is possible. The chain uses TRBV5-1 and TRBJ2-2; either TRBD1 or TRBD2 may supply D (7 bases each). The germline V gene has CDR1 SGHRS and CDR2 YFSETQ. This CDR3 is built from 15 residues. The CDR3 sequence: CASSLGGGITGEPFF. The CDR3 coding sequence is TGCGCCAGCAGCCTGGGAGGGGGCATCACCGGGGAGCCGTTTTTT.

J is TRBJ2-1 and V is TRBV7-2; D is possibly TRBD1 (6 bases). Germline assignment: CDR1 SGHTA and CDR2 FQGNSA. The CDR3 extends over 16 amino acids. Trimming shortened V by 5 bases and J by 5 bases, and 19 bases separated the two germline ends. This CDR3 is CASSQTGQRIDNEQFF. CDR3 DNA: TGTGCCAGCAGCCAAACCGGACAGAGGATAGACAATGAGCAGTTCTTC.

The table lists this clone with a count of one. The chain couples TRBV7-2 to TRBJ1-5; 7 bases match TRBD1. Germline loops: CDR1 SGHTA, CDR2 FQGNSA. This CDR3 region has 15 residues. J lost 0 bases, V lost 1 base, and 0 bases had no gene match. CDR3 nucleotide sequence: TGTGCCAGCAGCTTAGACAGGGGTAGCAATCAGCCCCAGCATTTT. The encoded protein is CASSLDRGSNQPQHF.

This sequence joins TRBV5-6 and TRBJ2-1, with D unclear. Germline V gene sequence: CDR1 SGHDT, CDR2 YYEEEE. There are 13 residues in the CDR3. Between the trimmed V and J ends, which lost 7 bases and 0 bases, there was a span of 8 bases. The CDR3: CASAMSSYNEQFF. The CDR3 region has the DNA TGTGCCAGCGCTATGAGCTCCTACAATGAGCAGTTCTTC. The whole variable domain, remainder taken from reference TRBV5-6 and TRBJ2-1, is DAGVTQSPTHLIKTRGQQVTLRCSPKSGHDTVSWYQQALGQGPQFIFQYYEEEERQRGNFPDRFSGHQFPNYSSELNVNALLLGDSALYLCASAMSSYNEQFFGPGTRLTVL.

The V call is TRBV6-1, the J call TRBJ1-1, with D perhaps TRBD1 (5 bases). Germline CDR1 and CDR2: MNHNS and SASEGT. V dropped 6 bases and J dropped 1 base, with 12 bases sitting between them. This CDR3 has 14 residues. The CDR3 loop is CASRWVGPNTEAFF. For the CDR3, the DNA is TGTGCCAGCAGATGGGTGGGGCCGAACACTGAAGCTTTCTTT.

This clone was counted a few times. The chain joins TRBV7-2 to TRBJ2-3, with a tentative D call TRBD1 (5 bases). Trimming pared 2 bases from V and 0 bases from J, leaving 12 bases between. The CDR3 length is 16 residues. Germline assignment: CDR1 SGHTA and CDR2 FQGNSA. The CDR3 sequence: CASSLLGADSTDTQYF. CDR3 sequence (DNA): TGTGCCAGCAGCTTACTAGGGGCCGATAGCACAGATACGCAGTATTTT.

V and J are TRBV5-4 and TRBJ2-3; 12 bases match TRBD2. The CDR3 consists of 18 residues. In germline, CDR1 is SGHNT, CDR2 YYREEE (reference sequence). Trimming at V came to 4 bases and at J to 1 base, leaving 10 bases not matched to a gene. CDR3 loop: CASSPPGLAGLGTDTQYF. Here the CDR3 DNA reads TGTGCCAGCAGCCCCCCAGGACTAGCGGGGTTGGGCACAGATACGCAGTATTTT.

V usage is TRBV7-6 and J usage is TRBJ2-7; D is perhaps TRBD2 (5 bases). The CDR3 is made up of 14 amino acids. CDR1 SGHVS and CDR2 FNYEAQ come from the germline V gene. Trimming removed 0 bases from V and 6 bases from J, with 12 bases in between. CDR3 region: CASSLALGVGEQYV. CDR3 bases: TGTGCCAGCAGCTTAGCGCTGGGAGTAGGCGAGCAGTACGTC.

The chain links TRBV5-1 to TRBJ1-2; 8 nucleotides align to TRBD1. The CDR3 contains 14 residues. Per germline, CDR1 SGHRS and CDR2 YFSETQ. Trimming took 0 bases from V and 6 from J; bases not matched to a gene: 4. CDR3 sequence reads: CASSLEPTGDGYTF. CDR3 nucleotides: TGCGCCAGCAGCTTGGAACCGACAGGGGATGGCTACACCTTC.